This T cell receptor (beta chain) was identified during a study of HIV-infected patients and healthy controls. Germline lookup yields CDR1 SGHTA and CDR2 FQGNSA. CDR3 length: 14 residues. Trimming took off 4 bases at V and 8 bases at J, with 14 bases between the two ends. One entry per CDR3 protein, called by TCRdb with MiXCR from the 5' RACE reads. This sample has 70,000 or so distinct CDR3 sequences, with approximately 15% found just once. The sequence came from a human donor in good health. The rearrangement links TRBV7-2 to TRBJ1-4, with a tentative D call TRBD1 (6 bases). Material for sequencing was CD4+ T cells from blood. Here the CDR3 reads CASSSSRTAEKLFF. CDR3 DNA: TGTGCCAGCAGCTCATCTAGGACAGCAGAAAAACTGTTTTTT.